These 5 T cell receptor beta chains were all obtained from the same sample, sequenced in a study of identifying expanded T cells in peripheral blood (dated 2019 in TCRdb). Libraries were built with the immunoSEQ multiplex PCR assay. TCRdb holds this immuneACCESS table with in-frame rearrangements only. Some clones are missing; in checked studies, unresolved V genes explain under half, and the rest has no known cause. Within this sample are roughly 56,000 clones, with about four fifths of them counted one time only. Together, the top ten hold 17% of the sample. Material for sequencing was blood. These TCRs come from a person aged 18 to 75 in good health.

The chain recombines TRBV14 with TRBJ1-1; D is uncertain. The germline CDR1 and CDR2 sequences are SGHDN and FVKESK. The CDR3 is 13 amino acids. V lost 3 bases and J lost 4, with 9 bases in between. As DNA, the CDR3 is TGTGCCAGCAGCCAGAGGGCTGTCACTGAAGCTTTCTTT. Amino acid sequence: CASSQRAVTEAFF. Filled out from reference TRBV14 and TRBJ1-1, the complete variable domain reads EAGVTQFPSHSVIEKGQTVTLRCDPISGHDNLYWYRRVMGKEIKFLLHFVKESKQDESGMPNNRFLAERTGGTYSTLKVQPAELEDSGVYFCASSQRAVTEAFFGQGTRLTVV.

This chain connects TRBV9 to TRBJ2-1, with D possibly TRBD2 on 6 matching bases. CDR1 and CDR2 from the germline V gene are SGDLS and YYNGEE. V lost 0 bases, J lost 9 bases, and 16 bases lay in between. The CDR3 contains 15 residues. CDR3 bases: TGTGCCAGCAGCGTAGAGGACGGAGGGCCGGTTGAGCAGTTCTTC. Amino acid sequence: CASSVEDGGPVEQFF.

This chain links TRBV6-6 with TRBJ1-5; 8 bases align to TRBD1. Germline trimming cut 5 bases from V and 4 bases from J; bases unmatched to any gene: 4. The CDR3 consists of 14 residues. CDR1 MNHNY and CDR2 SVGAGI come from the germline V gene (reference sequence). The CDR3 DNA reads TGTGCCAGCAGTGGACAGGGCAGGAATCAGCCCCAGCATTTT. Translated, it gives CASSGQGRNQPQHF.

The chain couples TRBV6-6 to TRBJ1-2; D is unclear. CDR3 length: 14 amino acids. Germline V gives CDR1 MNHNY, CDR2 SVGAGI (reference sequence). V lost 7 bases to trimming and J lost 3 bases, with 15 bases between them. The CDR3 loop reads CASNEPDGDYGYTF. In nucleotides, the CDR3 is TGTGCCAGCAACGAACCGGACGGGGACTATGGCTACACCTTC.

V and J are TRBV11-3 and TRBJ2-1, with D perhaps matching TRBD1 or TRBD2 (5 bases each). CDR3 length equals 15 residues. Germline-derived CDR1 and CDR2 are SGHNT and YENEEA. With 1 base removed from V and 9 bases from J, the gap between germline ends came to 16 bases. CDR3 nucleotide sequence: TGTGCCAGCAGCTTAGCGGGACCCACAACGATTGAGCAGTTCTTC. It yields the protein CASSLAGPTTIEQFF.